This T cell receptor (beta chain) was profiled in a study of CXCR3-negative and CXCR3-positive naive CD8 T cells. The V gene's germline CDR1 is SNHLY and CDR2 FYNNEI. The CDR3 spans 13 residues. Regarding this clonotype: Its antigen is undetermined.

The sorting of each CD8+ T cell subset was done in triplicate, at roughly 310,000 cells each. The authors made the TRB cDNA libraries by 5' RACE using UMI labels. TCRdb reanalyzed the 5' RACE reads, giving one entry per CDR3 protein sequence and no DNA. The sample table sets out around 40,000 distinct CDR3 sequences. Points from the study as a whole: Higher TRB CDR3 hydrophobicity marked CXCR3-positive naive cells relative to CXCR3-negative naive cells. With respect to TRBV-TRBJ usage, naive CXCR3-negative and CXCR3-positive cells were similar; memory differed.

The receptor was derived from a human donor in good health. Some clones in this sample may be carry-over from other donors' samples. The chain uses TRBV2 and TRBJ1-1; the D call of TRBD1 rests on TCRdb alone, since no DNA is present to check it. Sequencing input: naive CXCR3- CD8+ T cells from blood. Noted subset: CD45RO-CCR7+CD27+CD95- naive CD8+ T cells lacking CXCR3 (TNR3-). The CDR3: CASPGQGRPEAFF.